These 19 T cell receptor beta chains were sequenced from one sample in a study of neoadjuvant anti-PD-1 for oral cavity cancer (dated by TCRdb to the early 2020s). The library relied on the immunoSEQ multiplex PCR assay. TCRdb re-hosts the immuneACCESS table, in-frame sequences only. Its copies lack some clones; in the studies checked, an unresolved V gene accounts for under half of them, and the cause for the rest is not known. This sample gives some 71,000 clones in total; around 80% of them show up just once. The top ten clonotypes cover nearly 3.5% of the sample. The time point label on this specimen signifies: before neoadjuvant nivolumab. Sequencing was performed on PBMCs, taken before nivolumab (anti-PD-1) treatment. The source is a person aged 35-79 years with oral cavity squamous cell carcinoma.

The chain employs TRBV7-9 and TRBJ2-7; 10 nucleotides line up with TRBD2. After removal of 0 bases from V and 3 bases from J, the junction contained 5 bases not matched to a gene. Germline CDR1 is SEHNR and CDR2 is FQNEAQ (reference sequence). CDR3 length equals 16 residues. The CDR3 sequence is CASSLAARTSGYEQYF. Here the CDR3 DNA reads TGTGCCAGCAGCTTAGCGGCTCGGACTAGCGGCTACGAGCAGTACTTC.

The J gene is TRBJ1-4, the V gene TRBV7-8; a weak D match, TRBD1 (6 bases). Trimming pared 6 bases from V and 7 bases from J, leaving 18 bases between. CDR3 length: 15 amino acids. Germline CDR1 and CDR2: SGHVS and FQNEAQ. Written as DNA, the CDR3 is TGTGCCAGCAGTACTCAGGGGTTTTATAGTGAAAAACTGTTTTTT. It yields the protein CASSTQGFYSEKLFF.

V usage is TRBV27 and J usage is TRBJ1-2; D remains ambiguous. CDR3 length: 12 residues. The V gene's germline CDR1 is MNHEY and CDR2 SMNVEV (reference sequence). V gave up 8 bases and J gave up 7 bases, with 14 bases separating them. The chain's CDR3 is CASSTPLGGYTF. DNA for the CDR3: TGTGCCAGCTCCACCCCGCTTGGTGGCTACACCTTC.

V is TRBV6-1 and J is TRBJ2-2; D gene uncertain. The CDR3 loop spans 14 amino acids. In germline, CDR1 is MNHNS, CDR2 SASEGT. The germline V and J ends were trimmed by 6 bases and 0 bases, with 8 bases remaining between them. The CDR3 loop reads CASRFWTNTGELFF. CDR3 coding DNA: TGTGCCAGCAGGTTTTGGACGAACACCGGGGAGCTGTTTTTT.

The DNA of the CDR3 is TGTGCCAGAAGCCGTAGCCGGGACAGGGGTAACTATGGCTACACCTTC. Residues: CARSRSRDRGNYGYTF. This rearrangement joins TRBV7-5 to TRBJ1-2; the table's D call, TRBD1, was not checked against the DNA. TRBV7-5 is a pseudogene. The CDR3 spans 16 residues.

The CDR3 here is CASSPAGTGERGYTF. The CDR3 DNA reads as TGTGCCAGCAGCCCAGCCGGGACAGGGGAGAGAGGCTACACCTTC. The genes are TRBV28 and TRBJ1-2; 10 nucleotides match TRBD1. V shed 6 bases, J shed 8 bases, and the junction held 12 bases outside the gene matches. Germline V gene lookup returns CDR1 MDHEN and CDR2 SYDVKM. The CDR3 has 15 amino acids.

This chain uses TRBV5-1 with TRBJ1-4, with 9 bases aligning to TRBD1. CDR3 size: 14 residues. With 3 bases clipped from V and 8 bases from J, the junction kept 5 bases outside the gene matches. Germline V CDR1 and CDR2: SGHRS, YFSETQ. The CDR3 is CASSSGTGQEKLFF. The CDR3 DNA sequence: TGCGCCAGCAGCTCCGGGACAGGGCAAGAAAAACTGTTTTTT.

The chain combines TRBV28 with TRBJ2-7; D gene unclear. The CDR3 sequence is 13 residues long. From germline, CDR1 is MDHEN and CDR2 SYDVKM. V was clipped by 3 bases and J by 3 bases, with 9 bases between them. Written as DNA, the CDR3 is TGTGCCAGCAGTTTCGGTCGGAACTACGAGCAGTACTTC. It is translated as CASSFGRNYEQYF.

The rearrangement uses TRBV5-5 and TRBJ1-2; D is undetermined. CDR3 size: 14 residues. With 2 bases removed from V and 8 bases from J, the gap between germline ends came to 16 bases. CDR1 is SGHKS, CDR2 YYEKEE, per germline (reference sequence). The CDR3 DNA follows: TGTGCCAGCAGCTTCCCCGGCAGCGGGTACGGCTACACCTTC. This translates into CASSFPGSGYGYTF.

This clone has a single count. The J gene is TRBJ2-3, the V gene TRBV28, with 8 positions matching TRBD1. CDR1 is MDHEN and CDR2 is SYDVKM in the germline V gene. This CDR3 contains 15 residues. J was trimmed by 3 bases and V by 4 bases; bases with no gene match: 6. CDR3 DNA sequence: TGTGCCAGCAGTTCTGGACAGGGTGTGACAGATACGCAGTATTTT. Its protein product is CASSSGQGVTDTQYF.

The chain combines TRBV6-1 with TRBJ2-3; D ambiguous. Per germline, CDR1 MNHNS and CDR2 SASEGT. CDR3 length equals 15 residues. Trimming cost V 6 bases and J 0 bases, with 13 bases left between them. The CDR3 bases are TGTGCCAGCAGCGGGCGAACGGGCAGCACAGATACGCAGTATTTT. Translated, it gives CASSGRTGSTDTQYF.

The CDR3 bases are TGTGCCAGCAGCCCCGGGACAGGGGCCAAAAACATTCAGTACTTC. This codes for CASSPGTGAKNIQYF. The chain carries TRBV7-9 and TRBJ2-4, with TRBD1 matching 9 bases. This CDR3 has 15 residues. CDR1 is SEHNR, CDR2 FQNEAQ, per germline (reference sequence). V was pared by 5 bases and J by 1 base, with 3 bases of the junction left unmatched.

The gene calls are TRBV9 and TRBJ2-7, with D possibly being TRBD1 (6 bases). V lost 6 bases, J lost 2 bases, and 18 bases lay in between. The CDR3 extends over 15 amino acids. In germline, CDR1 is SGDLS, CDR2 YYNGEE. This CDR3 reads CASNPTGLATYEQYF. The CDR3, as DNA: TGTGCCAGCAACCCGACAGGCCTTGCTACCTACGAGCAGTACTTC.

This rearrangement joins TRBV27 to TRBJ2-7, with TRBD2 identical over 13 bases. The CDR3 extends over 16 amino acids. Germline CDR1 MNHEY, CDR2 SMNVEV (reference sequence). J lost 4 bases, V lost 6 bases, and 9 bases had no gene match. CDR3 DNA sequence: TGTGCCAGCAGACGTCGGGGGACTAGCGGGGAATACGAGCAGTACTTC. This encodes CASRRRGTSGEYEQYF.

The chain couples TRBV30 to TRBJ2-3; D call uncertain. Looked up from germline, CDR1 is GTSNPN and CDR2 is SVGIG (reference sequence). Trimming removed 8 bases from V and 4 bases from J, with 19 bases in between. This CDR3 is built from 14 residues. The CDR3 spells CAAGMGLRADTQYF. The CDR3 DNA sequence: TGTGCCGCCGGAATGGGCCTACGCGCAGATACGCAGTATTTT.

This clone was counted between two and nine times. V is TRBV6-4 and J is TRBJ2-1; TRBD1 aligns across 9 bases. Germline CDR1 reads MRHNA; CDR2 reads SNTAGT. This CDR3 region has 15 residues. Trimming took 3 bases from V and 4 from J; bases not matched to a gene: 4. CDR3 sequence reads: CASSEMGQGYNEQFF. CDR3 sequence (DNA): TGTGCCAGCAGTGAAATGGGACAGGGTTACAATGAGCAGTTCTTC.

This chain connects TRBV2 to TRBJ2-1; D may be TRBD1 (5 bases). Germline-derived CDR1 and CDR2 are SNHLY and FYNNEI. Between the trimmed V and J ends, which lost 8 bases and 2 bases, there was a span of 10 bases. The CDR3 spans 13 residues. The CDR3 DNA is TGTGCCAGCGAATACAGGACCTACAATGAGCAGTTCTTC. Amino acid sequence: CASEYRTYNEQFF.

V is TRBV10-3 and J is TRBJ1-6, with TRBD1 matching 9 bases. Looked up from germline, CDR1 is ENHRY and CDR2 is SYGVKD. J lost 5 bases, V lost 4 bases, and 3 bases had no gene match. This CDR3 has 15 amino acids. CDR3 amino acids: CAISADRGDNSPLHF. CDR3 DNA: TGTGCCATCAGTGCCGACAGGGGGGATAATTCACCCCTCCACTTT.

This chain connects TRBV28 to TRBJ1-2, with TRBD1 matching 8 bases. The germline CDR1 and CDR2 sequences are MDHEN and SYDVKM. V was pared by 6 bases and J by 8 bases, with 5 bases of the junction left unmatched. This CDR3 has 12 residues. In nucleotides, the CDR3 is TGTGCCAGCAGAGACAGGGGAGGAGGCTACACCTTC. Translation gives CASRDRGGGYTF.